This T cell receptor (beta chain) was found in a study of cytomegalovirus exposure and HLA in healthy donors (TCRdb year 2017). Describing the broader study: According to an earlier analysis of a few hundred of the donors, roughly 180 million T cells yielded 117 million unique TCR beta sequences and about 300 Gb of sequence data. An early release that covered about 600 HLA-typed donors contained about 300 gigabases of sequencing data and about 93 million unique TCR sequences. Of the approximately 400 genotyped donors, 80% to 90% were placed in the genetic ancestry cluster associated with self-reported Caucasian donors. The study was designed to test whether signatures of past pathogen exposure could be identified by cataloging public T cell receptors. The T cell repertoires of some 670 subjects were profiled by immunosequencing and related to cytomegalovirus serostatus. In addition to the first cohort of 500 to 850 subjects, a separate validation cohort of approximately 120 different subjects was used. The study combined high-throughput TCR immunosequencing, statistical association of individual TCRs with disease status, and machine learning to predict cytomegalovirus infection status. In a later analysis, previously published TCR beta repertoires from hundreds of donors were re-analyzed and high-resolution HLA genotyping was added so that TCR occurrence patterns could be studied. Rather than using new phenotypic data, the later analysis identified candidate immune exposures from TCR beta sequences and from how often those sequences occurred across donors. To decide whether each TCR beta V gene segment behaved as functional or pseudogenic, an earlier analysis of some 600 of the donors relied on high-throughput TCR beta sequencing. Alongside the repertoire data, information on donor age, sex, ethnicity and CMV serostatus was compiled. In a later genetic analysis, genome-wide SNP genotypes for about 55% of the roughly 700 donors were used, and that subset was treated as a discovery cohort. All discovery cohort repertoires had been generated using a single sequencing platform. HLA typing included class I and class II loci at four-digit resolution. The number of typed donors differed by locus: about 620-640 for A, B, C, DRB1 and DQB1; 500 to 550 for DQA1; some 610 for DPA1; and roughly 450 for DPB1. Four to six DR-DQ haplotypes were handled as single units for association and clustering because linkage in the cohort was strong. On average, 235,054 unique TCR beta nucleotide sequences were sequenced per donor among some 420 genotyped donors of the cohort, with around 19% of those sequences being non-productive. Overall study outcomes, separate from this receptor: Linkage disequilibrium might explain the correlated functional status among segregating V segments, but an unknown experimental factor could not be ruled out. The classifier was reported to diagnose cytomegalovirus status with high specificity and sensitivity in both the original and validation cohorts. A further reported finding was that TCR beta sequences accurately predicted the HLA-A and HLA-B alleles for most subjects in the first cohort. Presence/absence analyses assumed roughly uniform sequencing depth across donors, an assumption that may not hold. A few of the identified cytomegalovirus-associated TCR beta chains were confirmed in vitro to be specific for cytomegalovirus antigens. The authors suggested that the approach could potentially be extended to other disease states and immunological phenotypes. Because counts were too low, 15 to 20 rarely observed V segments, including chromosome 9 orphons, were excluded from the earlier analysis of under 650 of the donors. Broadly in line with IMGT annotations, most TCR beta V segments showed up in productive rearrangements about 87% or about 30% of the time in an earlier analysis of a few hundred of the donors. A later genetic analysis reported fewer N-insertions in productive TCRs among donors in an Asian-associated ancestry cluster than the approximately 670-donor mean. V-gene and J-gene trimming of TCR beta chains was associated with a missense DCLRE1C variant in a later genetic analysis, and the association was replicated in an independent cohort. Immune exposure information for the cohort was limited to CMV serostatus. A total of around 150 TCR beta chains were listed by the study as associated with cytomegalovirus. When HLA alleles, especially DR and DQ, strongly co-occurred, attributing TCR associations to individual alleles was difficult. The 87-base-pair reads could not distinguish some IMGT-functional V segments, including TRBV6-2 and TRBV6-3, so those segments were excluded. In a later analysis, TCR association rates were found to vary across HLA loci, with the most associated TCRs seen for DRB1 alleles and the fewest for HLA-C alleles. In a later analysis, several top co-occurrence clusters were reported to appear linked to parvovirus B19, influenza, CMV and Epstein-Barr virus. A cluster of highly shared sequence variants was judged likely to be a technical artifact of the sequencing pipeline. In a later analysis, most CMV-associated TCR beta chains were found to appear HLA-restricted, with HLA associations seemingly driven largely by CMV exposure. Because HLA typing was unavailable for some donors at each locus, only the typed subset was used in association tests. Most TCR sequences were seen in very few donors, while some public TCRs were found in many individuals. This cohort had only TCR beta chains sequenced, and the lack of alpha or paired-chain data limited which features could be detected. Specific HLA alleles were associated with roughly 16,000 TCR beta sequences at a false discovery rate of 0.05 in a later analysis. In a later analysis, HLA-associated TCR beta chains showed more clonal expansion and lower generation probabilities than non-associated chains that were equally common.

Libraries were constructed by the immunoSEQ multiplex PCR assay. For the multiplex PCR, a mixture combining 60 forward primers for TCR Vbeta segments and 13 reverse primers for TCR Jbeta segments was used. The CDR3 region of rearranged TCR beta genes was amplified from genomic DNA by a multiplex PCR assay. Amplified TCR beta libraries were sequenced as 87-base-pair reads on the Illumina HiSeq System. In the original analysis: In a later analysis, some 80 million unique TCR beta chains were counted across the 690 or so repertoires, and some 10 million of these chains were shared by at least two donors. Raw reads were error-corrected and collapsed into unique sequences with a nearest-neighbor algorithm that merged closely related sequences to remove PCR and sequencing errors. CDR3 sequences were aligned to IMGT reference sequences to assign V, D and J gene segments. For a sequence to be retained, a match of at least six nucleotides was required to both a V gene segment and a J gene segment. A rearrangement counted as productive if the CDR3 had no stop codons and remained in frame with V and J, and every other rearrangement counted as non-productive. Following IMGT convention, CDR3 was defined as the stretch from the second conserved V-encoded cysteine up to the conserved J-encoded phenylalanine. Sequences without an unambiguous match to a single V gene segment were excluded from the earlier analysis of 587 of the donors. An earlier analysis of a few hundred of the donors classified V segments as functional when productive rearrangements were above 56.7% and as segregating when the standard deviation between donors was above 5%. A statistical classification framework was developed to diagnose cytomegalovirus status using the catalog of TCR beta chain sequences. In a later analysis, V and J genes were assigned by comparing TCR nucleotide sequences against IMGT/GENE-DB human TR gene sequences. The TCRdist pipeline was used in a later analysis to assign CDR3 sequences and most-parsimonious VDJ recombination scenarios. In a later analysis, each TCR beta chain was defined by its CDR3 amino acid sequence together with its V-gene family, and reads without a unique V-gene family were excluded. A later analysis removed 550 to 650 highly shared, low-generation-probability nucleotide sequences to deal with suspected cross-contamination and a sequencing artifact. A later analysis calculated a clonal expansion index for each public chain from normalized within-repertoire ranks of inferred template counts. In a later analysis, generation probabilities were computed using a VDJ recombination model fitted to out-of-frame rearrangements, and the results were checked against IGoR. In a later analysis, hypergeometric tests were used to score TCR-TCR, TCR-HLA and TCR-CMV co-occurrence, with a repertoire-size bias correction applied to TCR pairs. A later analysis estimated false discovery rates by permuting HLA or CMV assignments 20 times. In a later analysis, co-occurring TCRs were grouped using DBSCAN, with TCRdist sequence similarity added in when clustering inside HLA-allele-positive subsets. For co-occurrence clustering, repertoires with fewer than 30,000 or more than 120,000 public chains were excluded, along with roughly 5 repertoires with anomalous nucleotide sharing. TCRdb stores this immuneACCESS table with in-frame sequences only. Part of the clones is absent; in the studies checked, under half of the shortfall reflects unresolved V genes, and no reason is known for the rest. D and trimming come from the DNA, and the V and J calls and clone size come from that table. The table for this sample lists some 48,000 clones. The ten most abundant clones make up about 2% of the sample.

CDR1 MNHEY and CDR2 SMNVEV are derived from the germline V gene (reference sequence). The CDR3 runs 15 amino acids, cysteine and phenylalanine included. The entry retains the CDR3 DNA only, 45 bases that are in frame from base 1. Germline trimming amounts to 4 bases on V and 1 base on J, with 6 as the count of junction bases outside the gene matches. As to this clone: Its cognate antigen has yet to be identified.

The cohort was made up of under 800 healthy bone marrow donors. Cohort members were all nominally healthy when sampled, although unrecorded immune exposures were likely present. The donor tested CMV seronegative and was one of the 352 seronegative cohort members. A peripheral blood sample was collected from each donor, and TCR beta sequencing was performed on peripheral blood mononuclear cells. Genomic DNA was extracted from the blood cell samples with the Qiagen DNeasy Blood Extraction Kit. The origin of this receptor is a woman aged 40-49 years in good health and CMV-seronegative. The rearrangement combines TRBV27 with TRBJ2-7, and 8 junctional nucleotides match TRBD1. Sequencing used PBMCs. The nucleotides are TGTGCCAGCAGTTCGACAGGGGAATTGTCCTACGAGCAGTACTTC. Translated, this gives CASSSTGELSYEQYF.